Presented here are 29 T cell receptor beta chains from one specimen sequenced in a study of blood T cell repertoires in COVID-19. Clones were sequenced by immunoSEQ multiplex PCR, and TCRdb holds only the in-frame ones, with some missing. Of about 110,000 clones in the sample, about 87% were seen once. The specimen was peripheral blood. The receptors come from a man aged 45-65 years with active or convalescent COVID-19.

A single count supports this clone. The chain has TRBV5-8 and TRBJ2-1; possible D gene TRBD1, 6 bases. Trimming shortened V by 4 bases and J by 5 bases, and 10 bases separated the two germline ends. Germline V gene lookup returns CDR1 SGHTS and CDR2 YDEGEE. CDR3 length: 13 residues. Written as DNA, the CDR3 is TGTGCCAGCAGCCGCGACAGGAACAATGAGCAGTTCTTC. As protein: CASSRDRNNEQFF.

The chain uses TRBV2 and TRBJ2-7; D possibly corresponds to TRBD2 (6 bases). The CDR3 runs 14 residues. The germline gives CDR1 SNHLY, CDR2 FYNNEI. V shed 6 bases and J shed 6 bases, with 18 bases lying between them. Written as DNA, the CDR3 is TGTGCCAGCAGAGGGGACTCCCTAGCCTCCGAGCAGTACTTC. Translation: CASRGDSLASEQYF.

This clone occurred once. The chain carries TRBV5-5 and TRBJ1-2; D may be TRBD1 (6 bases). This CDR3 contains 17 residues. Germline CDR1 SGHKS, CDR2 YYEKEE (reference sequence). The germline V and J ends were trimmed by 3 bases and 6 bases, with 24 bases remaining between them. CDR3 coding DNA: TGTGCCAGCAGCTCAACTCAGGGGTCGACCCTTGCTCATGGCTACACCTTC. It translates to CASSSTQGSTLAHGYTF.

With respect to this clone: The DNA is left out, because the CDR3 cannot be placed on it with certainty; the CDR3 is given as TCRdb lists it. V is TRBV18 and J is TRBJ1-5. The CDR3 adds up to 16 amino acids, both ends counted. Germline CDR1 reads KGHSH; CDR2 reads LQKENI. CDR3 residues: CASSPSGREGGQPQHF.

The rearrangement uses TRBV4-1 and TRBJ1-2; TRBD1 might be the D (6 bases). Trimming stripped 3 bases from V and 2 bases from J, with 13 bases between. Per the germline V gene, CDR1 is MGHRA and CDR2 is YSYEKL. The CDR3 runs to 15 residues. The CDR3 reads CASSHDGTTNYGYTF. The CDR3 DNA sequence: TGCGCCAGCAGCCATGACGGGACAACCAACTATGGCTACACCTTC.

The rearrangement links TRBV19 to TRBJ1-1, with D hard to call. From germline, CDR1 is LNHDA and CDR2 SQIVND (reference sequence). The CDR3 length is 14 residues. V gave up 7 bases and J gave up 4 bases, with 16 bases separating them. The CDR3 protein is CASKEERRSTEAFF. The CDR3 nucleotides read TGTGCCAGTAAGGAGGAAAGGAGGTCCACTGAAGCTTTCTTT.

This clone was detected a few times. The rearrangement uses TRBV5-1 and TRBJ1-5; tentatively, D is TRBD1 (6 bases). V was shortened by 0 bases and J by 8 bases, with 12 bases between the two germline ends. Germline CDR1 SGHRS, CDR2 YFSETQ. The CDR3 totals 14 residues. CDR3 bases: TGCGCCAGCAGCTTGGAGGCAGGGGTTGAGCCCCAGCATTTT. Protein product: CASSLEAGVEPQHF.

The chain uses TRBV2 and TRBJ1-5; no definite D call. The germline V and J ends were trimmed by 3 bases and 7 bases, with 7 bases remaining between them. CDR1 and CDR2 (germline): SNHLY, FYNNEI. The CDR3 spans 12 residues. The CDR3 DNA sequence: TGTGCCAGCAGTGATAGCCCGCAGCCCCAGCATTTT. This codes for CASSDSPQPQHF. Filled out from reference TRBV2 and TRBJ1-5, the complete variable domain reads EPEVTQTPSHQVTQMGQEVILRCVPISNHLYFYWYRQILGQKVEFLVSFYNNEISEKSEIFDDQFSVERPDGSNFTLKIRSTKLEDSAMYFCASSDSPQPQHFGDGTRLSIL.

V usage is TRBV28 and J usage is TRBJ1-1; D unclear. The CDR3 covers 15 residues. Germline V lookup: CDR1 MDHEN, CDR2 SYDVKM. Trimming pared 2 bases from V and 5 bases from J, leaving 15 bases between. The CDR3 nucleotides are TGTGCCAGCAGTTTACCTCCGGCAGGTGGGACTGAAGCTTTCTTT. Its translation is CASSLPPAGGTEAFF.

The chain joins TRBV28 to TRBJ1-4; the match to TRBD1 covers 9 bases. Germline CDR1 and CDR2: MDHEN and SYDVKM. The CDR3 runs to 16 residues. With 5 bases clipped from V and 8 bases from J, the junction kept 12 bases outside the gene matches. The CDR3: CASSEGIGTGWEKLFF. The DNA of the CDR3 is TGTGCCAGCAGTGAGGGGATCGGGACAGGGTGGGAAAAACTGTTTTTT.

The genes are TRBV12-3 or TRBV12-4 and TRBJ1-2, with D possibly matching TRBD1 (6 bases). The V end was cut by 3 bases, the J end by 4 bases, with 9 bases between. This CDR3 comprises 13 residues. The CDR3 spells CASSLSGAYGYTF. For the CDR3, the DNA is TGTGCCAGCAGTTTGTCAGGGGCCTATGGCTACACCTTC.

Details on this clone: This specimen includes other DNA sequences encoding the same CDR3. This chain connects TRBV7-2 to TRBJ2-5, with a tentative D call TRBD1 (6 bases). V gave up 8 bases and J gave up 2 bases, with 18 bases separating them. The germline V gene encodes CDR1 SGHTA and CDR2 FQGNSA. The CDR3 is 15 amino acids. The CDR3 spells CASSSPGRGQETQYF. The CDR3 DNA is TGTGCCAGCTCCAGCCCTGGTAGGGGGCAAGAGACCCAGTACTTC.

The CDR3: CASSSVGGNSPLHF. CDR3 DNA: TGTGCCAGCAGCTCGGTTGGGGGCAATTCACCCCTCCACTTT. V is TRBV7-2 and J is TRBJ1-6, with D tentatively TRBD1 (6 bases). Trimming left V 4 bases short and J 7 bases short, with 11 bases between. The CDR3 covers 14 residues. CDR1 and CDR2 (germline): SGHTA, FQGNSA.

V gene TRBV5-6 combines with J gene TRBJ2-5; a weak D match, TRBD1 (5 bases). Germline CDR1 SGHDT, CDR2 YYEEEE. V was trimmed by 0 bases and J by 5 bases, leaving 14 bases between them. The CDR3 loop spans 15 amino acids. Here the CDR3 DNA reads TGTGCCAGCAGCTTGGTCAGGATAGGGGCCGAGACCCAGTACTTC. This encodes CASSLVRIGAETQYF.

J is TRBJ1-1 and V is TRBV18, with 10 bases aligning to TRBD1. V lost 2 bases and J lost 2; bases outside the gene matches: 11. The CDR3 length is 18 residues. The V gene's germline CDR1 is KGHSH and CDR2 LQKENI. The CDR3 sequence is CASSPNQPGQGTNTEAFF. The CDR3 coding sequence is TGTGCCAGCTCACCAAACCAGCCGGGACAGGGGACTAACACTGAAGCTTTCTTT.

The V and J genes are TRBV5-1 and TRBJ1-2; D perhaps matches TRBD1 (5 bases). V was pared by 2 bases and J by 2 bases, with 10 bases between. The CDR3 consists of 14 residues. Germline V gene data show CDR1 as SGHRS and CDR2 as YFSETQ. CDR3 DNA: TGCGCCAGCAGCTTATCAGGGCAAAACTATGGCTACACCTTC. It yields the protein CASSLSGQNYGYTF.

This chain links TRBV20-1 with TRBJ1-1; possibly TRBD1 for D (5 bases). Trimming stripped 3 bases from V and 2 bases from J, with 10 bases between. The CDR3 extends over 13 amino acids. From germline, CDR1 is DFQATT and CDR2 SNEGSKA (reference sequence). CDR3 in DNA: TGCAGTGCTAGTCGGACACCTAACACTGAAGCTTTCTTT. The encoded protein is CSASRTPNTEAFF.

The table lists this clone with a count of one. The chain uses TRBV5-6 and TRBJ1-5, with D maybe TRBD1 (6 bases). The CDR3 sequence is 14 residues long. Trimming removed 4 bases at V and 4 bases at J, with 12 bases between. Germline CDR1 SGHDT, CDR2 YYEEEE. CDR3 amino acids: CASSLRQVNQPQHF. The CDR3, as DNA: TGTGCCAGCAGCCTGCGACAGGTTAATCAGCCCCAGCATTTT.

This chain connects TRBV7-8 to TRBJ2-5; a possible D gene is TRBD2 (6 bases). The CDR3 sequence is 16 residues long. Trimming removed 4 bases from V and 1 base from J, with 16 bases in between. Germline-derived CDR1 and CDR2 are SGHVS and FQNEAQ. The CDR3 DNA is TGTGCCAGCAGCTCCAGTACGGGGCGGGGCCAAGAGACCCAGTACTTC. Translating gives CASSSSTGRGQETQYF. Full variable domain (missing parts from reference TRBV7-8 and TRBJ2-5): GAGVSQSPRYKVAKRGQDVALRCDPISGHVSLFWYQQALGQGPEFLTYFQNEAQLDKSGLPSDRFFAERPEGSVSTLKIQRTQQEDSAVYLCASSSSTGRGQETQYFGPGTRLLVL.

This clone showed up just a few times. The rearrangement uses TRBV4-3 and TRBJ1-2; 9 bases map to TRBD1. Per the germline V gene, CDR1 is LGHNA and CDR2 is YSLEER. V shed 0 bases and J 8 bases; nucleotides not matched to a gene: 13. This CDR3 has 17 residues. CDR3 nucleotides: TGCGCCAGCAGCCAAGATGCAATCCGGGACAGGGTCGGCGGCTACACCTTC. It codes for CASSQDAIRDRVGGYTF.

Here the CDR3 DNA reads TGTGCCAGCAGCCCGGACACCTACAATGAGCAGTTCTTC. It codes for CASSPDTYNEQFF. The rearrangement joins TRBV13 to TRBJ2-1, with D perhaps TRBD1 (5 bases). Germline V gives CDR1 PRHDT, CDR2 FYEKMQ (reference sequence). Trimming pared 5 bases from V and 2 bases from J, leaving 7 bases between. This CDR3 spans 13 amino acids.

J is TRBJ1-1 and V is TRBV27, with no clear D. Trimming took 5 bases from V and 1 from J, leaving 8 bases between them. Germline values: CDR1 MNHEY, CDR2 SMNVEV (reference sequence). This CDR3 is 13 amino acids long. CDR3 coding DNA: TGTGCCAGCAGTAAGACACCGAACACTGAAGCTTTCTTT. This encodes CASSKTPNTEAFF.

This rearrangement joins TRBV7-2 to TRBJ2-3; perhaps TRBD1 as D (6 bases). Germline V gene data show CDR1 as SGHTA and CDR2 as FQGNSA. This CDR3 has 15 residues. The germline V and J ends were trimmed by 4 bases and 2 bases, with 13 bases remaining between them. The CDR3 spells CASSSTGHATDTQYF. The CDR3 region has the DNA TGTGCCAGCAGCTCCACGGGACATGCCACAGATACGCAGTATTTT.

J is TRBJ2-7 and V is TRBV7-9, with TRBD2 identical over 10 bases. The germline CDR1 and CDR2 sequences are SEHNR and FQNEAQ (reference sequence). Trimming cost V 3 bases and J 2 bases; bases outside gene matches: 1. CDR3 length: 14 residues. The CDR3 here is CASSFSGRPYEQYF. The DNA for the CDR3 is TGTGCCAGCAGCTTTAGCGGGAGGCCCTACGAGCAGTACTTC.

This chain links TRBV29-1 with TRBJ1-1; D not certain. The length of the CDR3 is 15 residues. The germline V and J ends were trimmed by 6 bases and 1 base, with 18 bases remaining between them. Per the germline V gene, CDR1 is SQVTM and CDR2 is ANQGSEA. CDR3 region: CSVSRGVPTNTEAFF. DNA of the CDR3: TGCAGCGTGAGCCGGGGTGTTCCCACGAACACTGAAGCTTTCTTT.

The chain recombines TRBV11-2 with TRBJ1-2; 10 bases align to TRBD1. Germline V gives CDR1 SGHAT, CDR2 FQNNGV. The CDR3 is 16 residues long. V lost 5 bases, J lost 2 bases, and 8 bases stayed unmatched. The chain's CDR3 is CASSGTGVRGNYGYTF. CDR3 coding DNA: TGTGCCAGCAGCGGGACAGGGGTTAGGGGAAACTATGGCTACACCTTC.

V usage is TRBV7-8 and J usage is TRBJ2-2, with 9 bases matching TRBD1. Germline assignment: CDR1 SGHVS and CDR2 FQNEAQ. CDR3 size: 17 residues. V trimming: 1 base; J trimming: 7 bases; junction bases outside the gene matches: 10. The CDR3 DNA reads TGTGCCAGCAGCTTAGTGGGACAGGGAGTGGGAATCGGGGAGCTGTTTTTT. Translation gives CASSLVGQGVGIGELFF.

The chain combines TRBV30 with TRBJ2-1, with D tentatively TRBD1 (6 bases). The CDR3 runs 13 residues. Trimming removed 1 base at V and 12 bases at J, with 16 bases between. Looked up from germline, CDR1 is GTSNPN and CDR2 is SVGIG (reference sequence). For the CDR3, the DNA is TGTGCCTGGAGTGAGCAGTTCGACAGGCCGCAGTTCTTC. It encodes CAWSEQFDRPQFF.

The chain couples TRBV5-4 to TRBJ2-3; D call uncertain. V was pared by 7 bases and J by 2 bases, with 14 bases between. CDR3 size: 14 residues. Germline loops: CDR1 SGHNT, CDR2 YYREEE (reference sequence). The chain's CDR3 is CASGLKSYTDTQYF. Written as DNA, the CDR3 is TGTGCCAGCGGTTTGAAGAGTTACACAGATACGCAGTATTTT. The whole variable domain, remainder taken from reference TRBV5-4 and TRBJ2-3, is ETGVTQSPTHLIKTRGQQVTLRCSSQSGHNTVSWYQQALGQGPQFIFQYYREEENGRGNFPPRFSGLQFPNYSSELNVNALELDDSALYLCASGLKSYTDTQYFGPGTRLTVL.